This is a list of T cell receptor beta chains from one sample in a study of beta chain features in type 1 diabetes. The table came from immunoSEQ multiplex PCR; TCRdb's copy has only in-frame clones and leaves some out. The sample shows about 15,000 clones, around 43% of them seen only once. Sample: stem cell memory CD4+ T cells from blood. Source of these receptors: a woman aged 40-49 years in good health. The CDR3 runs from the conserved cysteine through the conserved F or W. Each record gives: clone size, V gene, J gene, D gene, CDR3 DNA, CDR3 protein. The D gene is left open where the match is weak. For some rows the clone size is stated as once, few or many, or as a class when expanded; others skip it.

abundance: .; v_gene: TRBV19; j_gene: TRBJ1-6; d_gene: .; CDR3nt: TGTGCCAGTAGTCGGCAGGGGACGAATTCACCCCTCCACTTT; CDR3aa: CASSRQGTNSPLHF
abundance: once; v_gene: TRBV10-2; j_gene: TRBJ2-2; d_gene: TRBD2; CDR3nt: TGCGCCAGCAGATTGACTAGCGGGGCCACCGGGGAGCTGTTTTTT; CDR3aa: CASRLTSGATGELFF
abundance: .; v_gene: TRBV7-9; j_gene: TRBJ1-2; d_gene: TRBD1; CDR3nt: TGTGCCAGCAGCCCAGAGGACAGGAGCTCTGCCTTC; CDR3aa: CASSPEDRSSAF
abundance: .; v_gene: TRBV7-2; j_gene: TRBJ2-2; d_gene: .; CDR3nt: TGTGCCAGCAGCTGGCCTGGACAGACTCCCACCGGGGAGCTGTTTTTT; CDR3aa: CASSWPGQTPTGELFF
abundance: .; v_gene: TRBV18; j_gene: TRBJ2-7; d_gene: TRBD1; CDR3nt: TGTGCCAGCTCACCTTCCGGGACAGGGGGCTCGAGCTCCTACGAGCAGTACTTC; CDR3aa: CASSPSGTGGSSSYEQYF
abundance: .; v_gene: TRBV21-1; j_gene: TRBJ1-3; d_gene: .; CDR3nt: TGTGCCAGCAGCAATGGGCCCCTCTCCTCTGGAAACACCATATATTTT; CDR3aa: CASSNGPLSSGNTIYF
abundance: few; v_gene: TRBV6-5; j_gene: TRBJ1-6; d_gene: .; CDR3nt: TGTGCCAGCAGTAAAGGGGCATGGCCACCCCTCCACTTT; CDR3aa: CASSKGAWPPLHF
abundance: .; v_gene: TRBV29-1; j_gene: TRBJ2-1; d_gene: .; CDR3nt: TGCAGCGCAGGTGCAGGGGCCTCTAACAATGAGCAGTTCTTC; CDR3aa: CSAGAGASNNEQFF
abundance: .; v_gene: TRBV6-6; j_gene: TRBJ2-5; d_gene: .; CDR3nt: TGTGCCAGCAGTTACCGCGGGGGCGCAGAGACCCAGTACTTC; CDR3aa: CASSYRGGAETQYF
abundance: .; v_gene: TRBV5-4; j_gene: TRBJ1-6; d_gene: .; CDR3nt: TGTGCCAGCAGCCGGAATCAGGGGAAAGGAGCGGGATCACCCCTCCACTTT; CDR3aa: CASSRNQGKGAGSPLHF
abundance: few; v_gene: TRBV7-2; j_gene: TRBJ2-7; d_gene: .; CDR3nt: TGTGCCAGCAGCTTAGAATGGGGCGGCGAGCAGTACTTC; CDR3aa: CASSLEWGGEQYF
abundance: .; v_gene: TRBV5-6; j_gene: TRBJ2-3; d_gene: TRBD2; CDR3nt: TGTGCCAGCAGCTCGGGGGGGCCGGGACTACTGGCAGATACGCAGTATTTT; CDR3aa: CASSSGGPGLLADTQYF
abundance: .; v_gene: TRBV29-1; j_gene: TRBJ2-7; d_gene: .; CDR3nt: TGCAGCGTTGGGATAAACCCCGGGACACCACCCTACGAGCAGTACTTC; CDR3aa: CSVGINPGTPPYEQYF
abundance: .; v_gene: TRBV18; j_gene: TRBJ1-2; d_gene: TRBD1; CDR3nt: TGTGCCAGCTCACTCAGGGGGCGCTTCGGTGGCTACACCTTC; CDR3aa: CASSLRGRFGGYTF
abundance: .; v_gene: TRBV9; j_gene: TRBJ2-5; d_gene: .; CDR3nt: TGTGCCAGCAGCGTAGGGCCGTTTTGGGGGCCCGGCCAAGAGACCCAGTACTTC; CDR3aa: CASSVGPFWGPGQETQYF
abundance: .; v_gene: TRBV5-1; j_gene: TRBJ2-5; d_gene: TRBD1; CDR3nt: TGCGCCAGCAGCCTAGGGACAGCCCAAGAGACCCAGTACTTC; CDR3aa: CASSLGTAQETQYF
abundance: .; v_gene: TRBV5-1; j_gene: TRBJ1-2; d_gene: .; CDR3nt: TGCGCCAGCAGCTTAGAGGGGGACTATGGCTACACCTTC; CDR3aa: CASSLEGDYGYTF
abundance: .; v_gene: TRBV2; j_gene: TRBJ1-5; d_gene: TRBD1; CDR3nt: TGTGCCAGCGTGACAGGGGGCAATCAGCCCCAGCATTTT; CDR3aa: CASVTGGNQPQHF
abundance: .; v_gene: TRBV21-1; j_gene: TRBJ2-7; d_gene: .; CDR3nt: TGTGCCAGCAGCATGGAGCGGGGAGATGCCTACGAGCAGTACTTC; CDR3aa: CASSMERGDAYEQYF
abundance: .; v_gene: TRBV7-7; j_gene: TRBJ2-1; d_gene: TRBD1; CDR3nt: TGTGCTAGCAGCTTAGGACAGGGAGTTTACAATGAGCAGTTCTTC; CDR3aa: CASSLGQGVYNEQFF
abundance: few; v_gene: TRBV29-1; j_gene: TRBJ1-1; d_gene: TRBD1; CDR3nt: TGCAGCGGGTGGACAGGGGAAGCTTTCTTT; CDR3aa: CSGWTGEAFF
abundance: medium-sized; v_gene: TRBV18; j_gene: TRBJ1-1; d_gene: .; CDR3nt: TGTGCCAGCTCACCCTTTGAGGAGTACACTGAAGCTTTCTTT; CDR3aa: CASSPFEEYTEAFF
abundance: few; v_gene: TRBV10-3; j_gene: TRBJ2-3; d_gene: TRBD1; CDR3nt: TGTGCCATCAGCCCGGGACAGGGTAACACAGATACGCAGTATTTT; CDR3aa: CAISPGQGNTDTQYF